A single sample gave rise to the 8 T cell receptor beta chains below, sequenced in a study of T and B cells in COVID-19 patients. Multiplex PCR with BIOMED2 TRB-A/B primer pools amplified TRB rearrangements. MiXCR, run by TCRdb on the multiplex PCR reads, gives a single entry per CDR3 protein. The table has 20,000 to 25,000 distinct CDR3 sequences, roughly 29% seen once. Each TRB amplification used roughly 220-550 ng of genomic DNA from blood. Material for sequencing was blood. Receptor source: a human donor who had recovered from COVID-19.

In its sample, this clonotype is medium-sized. The chain couples TRBV19 to TRBJ2-1, with TRBD2 as a possible D gene (5 bases). V shed 5 bases and J shed 8 bases, with 16 bases lying between them. From germline, CDR1 is LNHDA and CDR2 SQIVND (reference sequence). The CDR3 is made up of 14 amino acids. CDR3 region: CASSGGARRDEQFF. The CDR3 DNA reads as TGTGCCAGTAGTGGAGGAGCGCGTAGAGATGAGCAGTTCTTC.

In DNA form, the CDR3 reads TGCGCCAGCAGCTTGGGGACAGTTGGAAACACCATATATTTT. Amino acids: CASSLGTVGNTIYF. J is TRBJ1-3 and V is TRBV5-1; tentatively, D is TRBD1 (6 bases). CDR3 length: 14 amino acids. V lost 0 bases, J lost 3 bases, and 7 bases lay in between. Per the germline V gene, CDR1 is SGHRS and CDR2 is YFSETQ. Full variable domain (remainder filled in from reference TRBV5-1 and TRBJ1-3): KAGVTQTPRYLIKTRGQQVTLSCSPISGHRSVSWYQQTPGQGLQFLFEYFSETQRNKGNFPGRFSGRQFSNSRSEMNVSTLELGDSALYLCASSLGTVGNTIYFGEGSWLTVV.

This chain links TRBV7-9 with TRBJ1-2; the D gene is possibly TRBD1 (5 bases). The V gene lost 0 bases and the J gene lost 8 bases, with 13 bases spanning the gap. From germline, CDR1 is SEHNR and CDR2 FQNEAQ (reference sequence). There are 14 residues in the CDR3. The CDR3 nucleotides are TGTGCCAGCAGCTTAGCCTACGCAGGGTTCGGCTACACCTTC. Protein product: CASSLAYAGFGYTF.

V gene TRBV6-5 combines with J gene TRBJ1-4; D is undetermined. The V gene lost 0 bases and the J gene lost 3 bases, with 8 bases spanning the gap. CDR1 MNHEY and CDR2 SVGAGI come from the germline V gene. The CDR3 has 15 residues. The CDR3, as DNA: TGTGCCAGCAGTTACTCCGGGGTGGCTAATGAAAAACTGTTTTTT. Its protein product is CASSYSGVANEKLFF.

This clonotype was picked up a small number of times. The chain combines TRBV11-3 with TRBJ2-3; tentative D call: TRBD2 (5 bases). Trimming pared 3 bases from V and 6 bases from J, leaving 13 bases between. This CDR3 is built from 14 residues. Germline V gene sequence: CDR1 SGHNT, CDR2 YENEEA. CDR3 sequence reads: CASSLDSMGDTQYF. In DNA, the CDR3 is TGTGCCAGCAGCTTGGACTCCATGGGGGATACGCAGTATTTT.

This clonotype is labeled as medium-sized. V usage is TRBV27 and J usage is TRBJ2-2; D perhaps matches TRBD2 (5 bases). The V gene's germline CDR1 is MNHEY and CDR2 SMNVEV (reference sequence). This CDR3 spans 14 amino acids. V lost 8 bases to trimming and J lost 0 bases, with 10 bases between them. The CDR3 reads CASRGGANTGELFF. In nucleotides, the CDR3 is TGTGCCAGCCGGGGTGGGGCGAACACCGGGGAGCTGTTTTTT.

This clonotype has just a few counts. The V call is TRBV7-6, the J call TRBJ2-5; TRBD1 might be the D (7 bases). This CDR3 is built from 15 residues. V lost 2 bases and J lost 2, with 12 bases in between. Germline lookup yields CDR1 SGHVS and CDR2 FNYEAQ. The CDR3 region is CASSLNGGQQETQYF. The DNA of the CDR3 is TGTGCCAGCAGCTTAAACGGGGGACAGCAAGAGACCCAGTACTTC.

This clonotype counts as medium-sized. The gene calls are TRBV19 and TRBJ1-4; D is ambiguous. The V end lost 2 bases, the J end lost 7 bases, and 14 bases lay between the germline ends. Germline V CDR1 and CDR2: LNHDA, SQIVND (reference sequence). The CDR3 consists of 15 residues. The chain's CDR3 is CASSITQSRSEKLFF. CDR3 bases: TGTGCCAGTAGTATAACGCAATCTAGATCTGAAAAACTGTTTTTT.